Below are 23 T cell receptor beta chains sequenced from a single sample in a study of T-cell memory formation after mild COVID-19. TCRdb re-analysed the 5' RACE reads in MiXCR, keeping a single row per CDR3 protein. Altogether hundreds of thousands of distinct CDR3 sequences are present, around 28% being singletons, with the ten largest covering 13%. Sample: PBMCs or a T cell subset sorted from them (not recorded which). The receptors come from an adult woman who had mild COVID-19 (a few samples of this study predate the infection). Cell type and time point are not known.

This clonotype occurred many times. J is TRBJ2-7 and V is TRBV7-7; TRBD1 aligns across 7 bases. Germline-derived CDR1 and CDR2 are SSHAT and FNYEAQ (reference sequence). The V segment lost 1 base and the J segment 2 bases; nucleotides outside the gene matches: 5. This CDR3 region has 15 residues. CDR3 nucleotide sequence: TGTGCCAGCAGCTTAGGACAGGGCGATACCTACGAGCAGTACTTC. It yields the protein CASSLGQGDTYEQYF.

The rearrangement joins TRBV5-5 to TRBJ1-1, with 9 nucleotides matching TRBD1. Germline V CDR1 and CDR2: SGHKS, YYEKEE (reference sequence). The CDR3 length is 16 residues. The trim removed 1 base at V and 0 bases at J, leaving 4 bases unmatched. DNA for the CDR3: TGTGCCAGCAGCTTGTTTGGGACAGGGTTGAACACTGAAGCTTTCTTT. Its protein is CASSLFGTGLNTEAFF.

The rearrangement links TRBV7-9 to TRBJ2-3; D may be TRBD1 (6 bases). V dropped 5 bases and J dropped 4 bases, with 16 bases sitting between them. The CDR3 has 15 residues. Germline assignment: CDR1 SEHNR and CDR2 FQNEAQ (reference sequence). The CDR3 nucleotides read TGTGCCAGCAGCCCAGAGGGGGTCATCGCAGATACGCAGTATTTT. As protein: CASSPEGVIADTQYF.

A few counts support this clonotype. The V call is TRBV29-1, the J call TRBJ1-5; no clear D. Trimming shortened V by 5 bases and J by 0 bases, and 11 bases separated the two germline ends. This CDR3 has 14 residues. Germline V gene data show CDR1 as SQVTM and CDR2 as ANQGSEA. CDR3 sequence: CSVTEFDSNQPQHF. In DNA, the CDR3 is TGCAGCGTTACCGAATTTGATAGCAATCAGCCCCAGCATTTT.

There are a few counts of this clonotype. The chain joins TRBV7-9 to TRBJ2-1; the match to TRBD2 covers 12 bases. Germline trimming cut 1 base from V and 7 bases from J; bases unmatched to any gene: 8. Germline assignment: CDR1 SEHNR and CDR2 FQNEAQ (reference sequence). This CDR3 has 17 residues. CDR3 amino acids: CASSLEPGLAGMNEQFF. The CDR3 DNA reads as TGTGCCAGCAGCTTAGAACCCGGACTAGCGGGAATGAATGAGCAGTTCTTC.

This clonotype was recorded a few times. V and J are TRBV4-2 and TRBJ2-2, with D tentatively TRBD1 or TRBD2 (6 bases each). The CDR3 loop spans 16 amino acids. Germline CDR1 is LGHNA and CDR2 is YNFKEQ. V lost 1 base to trimming and J lost 3 bases, with 12 bases between them. CDR3 in amino acids: CASSQGSGADTGELFF. CDR3 sequence (DNA): TGTGCCAGCAGCCAAGGGTCGGGGGCGGACACCGGGGAGCTGTTTTTT.

This clonotype has just a few counts. The junction does not match germline at one end; this may be a read error. The rearrangement joins TRBV11-2 to TRBJ2-1, with 7 nucleotides matching TRBD2. This CDR3 is built from 16 residues. Germline V gives CDR1 SGHAT, CDR2 FQNNGV. The CDR3 loop reads CASSLVGAGSFNEQFF. DNA of the CDR3: TGTGCCAGCAGCTTAGTCGGAGCGGGATCCTTCAATGAGCAGTTCTTC.

This clonotype was counted a few times. V usage is TRBV6-5 and J usage is TRBJ2-5; D assignment may be TRBD1 or TRBD2 (6 bases each). V lost 10 bases, J lost 3 bases, and 15 bases lay in between. The CDR3 sequence is 13 residues long. Germline assignment: CDR1 MNHEY and CDR2 SVGAGI. The CDR3 region is CATLERGEETQYF. The CDR3 DNA sequence: TGTGCCACCTTAGAAAGGGGGGAAGAGACCCAGTACTTC.

This clonotype turned up a few times. This chain links TRBV3-1 with TRBJ1-2, with 7 bases lining up with TRBD1. Looked up from germline, CDR1 is LGHDT and CDR2 is YNNKEL (reference sequence). The length of the CDR3 is 15 residues. V was pared by 1 base and J by 8 bases, with 10 bases of the junction left unmatched. CDR3 nucleotide sequence: TGTGCCAGCAGCCAAGTGTTAACAGGGGAAGGCGGCTACACCTTC. It encodes CASSQVLTGEGGYTF.

The chain uses TRBV6-5 and TRBJ1-6; 8 positions match TRBD1. The V gene's germline CDR1 is MNHEY and CDR2 SVGAGI. The CDR3 has 15 residues. V lost 4 bases to trimming and J lost 8 bases; unmatched junction nucleotides: 7. CDR3 residues: CASSFWTGMDSPLHF. In nucleotides, the CDR3 is TGTGCCAGCAGTTTCTGGACAGGGATGGATTCACCCCTCCACTTT.

V usage is TRBV6-2 or TRBV6-3 and J usage is TRBJ2-4, with D hard to call. Germline V gene lookup returns CDR1 MNHEY and CDR2 SVGEGT. The CDR3 runs 11 residues. Trimming took off 6 bases at V and 13 bases at J, with 13 bases between the two ends. The CDR3 bases are TGTGCCAGCAGCCCAGCCTACCAACAGTACTTC. This sequence encodes CASSPAYQQYF.

This clonotype showed up just a few times. The V and J genes are TRBV9 and TRBJ2-3, with unresolved D. Per germline, CDR1 SGDLS and CDR2 YYNGEE. V lost 0 bases and J lost 2, with 13 bases in between. The CDR3 has 16 amino acids. CDR3 in DNA: TGTGCCAGCAGCGTAGGCGTAGGGATACCCACAGATACGCAGTATTTT. This codes for CASSVGVGIPTDTQYF.

The chain recombines TRBV11-2 with TRBJ2-1; 13 bases match TRBD2. The CDR3 contains 19 residues. The J segment lost 4 bases and the V segment lost 1 base, leaving 10 bases of the junction unmatched. Per the germline V gene, CDR1 is SGHAT and CDR2 is FQNNGV. CDR3 region: CASSLGELAGGPEYNEQFF. CDR3 nucleotide sequence: TGTGCCAGCAGCTTAGGGGAACTAGCGGGGGGGCCTGAGTACAATGAGCAGTTCTTC.

The chain has TRBV12-3 or TRBV12-4 and TRBJ2-3; 8 bases line up with TRBD1. The length of the CDR3 is 14 residues. The V gene end was trimmed by 6 bases and the J gene end by 4 bases; junction bases not matched to a gene: 6. The CDR3 nucleotides read TGTGCCAGCAGCAACCACAGGGGGGCAGATACGCAGTATTTT. Amino acid sequence: CASSNHRGADTQYF.

The V and J genes are TRBV20-1 and TRBJ1-1; a weak D match, TRBD1 (5 bases). Trimming took off 4 bases at V and 8 bases at J, with 17 bases between the two ends. Germline V gene lookup returns CDR1 DFQATT and CDR2 SNEGSKA (reference sequence). CDR3 length: 13 residues. CDR3 region: CSATPASGFEAFF. The CDR3, as DNA: TGCAGTGCTACGCCGGCCTCAGGGTTCGAAGCTTTCTTT.

This chain links TRBV15 with TRBJ1-2; 7 bases match TRBD1. The CDR3 runs to 15 residues. CDR1 and CDR2 from the germline V gene are LNHNV and YYDKDF (reference sequence). The V segment lost 0 bases and the J segment 3 bases; nucleotides outside the gene matches: 4. The CDR3 DNA follows: TGTGCCACCAGCAGAGATTTGGGACAGTACTATGGCTACACCTTC. Translated, it gives CATSRDLGQYYGYTF.

A few counts support this clonotype. The chain joins TRBV12-3 or TRBV12-4 to TRBJ2-3; D is perhaps TRBD2 (5 bases). The ends were cut back, 4 bases at V and 3 bases at J, with 11 bases in the middle. CDR3 length: 14 amino acids. The CDR3 here is CASSSPGWTDTQYF. In DNA form, the CDR3 reads TGTGCCAGCAGTTCCCCGGGGTGGACAGATACGCAGTATTTT.

A few counts support this clonotype. V usage is TRBV2 and J usage is TRBJ2-5, with D possibly being TRBD2 (7 bases). Germline assignment: CDR1 SNHLY and CDR2 FYNNEI. Trimming shortened V by 6 bases and J by 3 bases, and 14 bases separated the two germline ends. The CDR3 has 14 residues. CDR3 sequence: CASSAGAWKETQYF. CDR3 nucleotides: TGTGCCAGCAGCGCGGGGGCCTGGAAAGAGACCCAGTACTTC.

The rearrangement uses TRBV5-1 and TRBJ2-3; TRBD2 matches 12 bases. V trimming: 0 bases; J trimming: 3 bases; junction bases outside the gene matches: 5. Germline loops: CDR1 SGHRS, CDR2 YFSETQ. This CDR3 contains 17 residues. The chain's CDR3 is CASSLASLAGGTDTQYF. The DNA for the CDR3 is TGCGCCAGCAGCTTGGCCAGTCTAGCGGGAGGGACAGATACGCAGTATTTT. Together with reference TRBV5-1 and TRBJ2-3, the CDR3 gives the full variable domain: KAGVTQTPRYLIKTRGQQVTLSCSPISGHRSVSWYQQTPGQGLQFLFEYFSETQRNKGNFPGRFSGRQFSNSRSEMNVSTLELGDSALYLCASSLASLAGGTDTQYFGPGTRLTVL.

This clonotype appeared a single time. The V call is TRBV9, the J call TRBJ2-7; 7 bases align to TRBD1. This CDR3 is 14 amino acids long. V shed 3 bases, J shed 3 bases, and the junction held 6 bases outside the gene matches. Per the germline V gene, CDR1 is SGDLS and CDR2 is YYNGEE. The CDR3 nucleotides are TGTGCCAGCAGCGGCCGGGACAGCCTCTACGAGCAGTACTTC. Its translation: CASSGRDSLYEQYF.

The rearrangement joins TRBV20-1 to TRBJ2-2; tentatively, D is TRBD2 (7 bases). The CDR3 is 15 residues long. CDR1 is DFQATT, CDR2 SNEGSKA, per germline (reference sequence). V was pared by 1 base and J by 5 bases, with 14 bases between. CDR3 DNA sequence: TGCAGTGCTAGAGGACCGGGGGGCCGGACCGGGGAGCTGTTTTTT. Its protein product is CSARGPGGRTGELFF.

The chain employs TRBV5-6 and TRBJ1-2; possible D gene TRBD1, 6 bases. V lost 1 base and J 5 bases, leaving 18 bases between the germline ends. The length of the CDR3 is 16 residues. The V gene's germline CDR1 is SGHDT and CDR2 YYEEEE. CDR3 sequence (DNA): TGTGCCAGCAGCTTGTTGGGGGGCGAAGGCCTGTATGGCTACACCTTC. Amino acid sequence: CASSLLGGEGLYGYTF.

At least ten counts were recorded for this clonotype. This chain joins TRBV7-3 and TRBJ1-4; D gene unclear. V was pared by 4 bases and J by 7 bases, with 10 bases between. The germline V gene has CDR1 SGHTA and CDR2 FQGTGA. The CDR3 is 13 amino acids. The CDR3: CASSSFVGEKLFF. CDR3 sequence (DNA): TGTGCCAGCAGCTCCTTTGTCGGTGAAAAACTGTTTTTT.